Listed below are T cell receptor beta chains from one sample, sequenced in a study of monozygotic twins with inflammatory bowel disease. TCRdb reworked the 5' RACE reads into one entry per CDR3 protein, no DNA. Its table records 170,000 or so distinct CDR3 sequences. The material sequenced was blood. The receptor set was obtained from a human donor with ulcerative colitis or Crohn's disease, or a healthy co-twin of an affected twin (not recorded which). Both conserved end residues are part of each CDR3.

v_call	j_call	cdr3_aa
TRBV10-3	TRBJ2-1	CAIGTGGPYNEQFF
TRBV10-2	TRBJ1-5	CASSEFGGGGGQPQHF
TRBV15	TRBJ1-1	CATSSPDRWTEAFF
TRBV4-1	TRBJ1-1	CASSQDVSENPGTEAFF
TRBV28	TRBJ1-1	CASSPSRQHTEAFF
TRBV11-2	TRBJ1-2	CASSPTGQGNYGYTF
TRBV5-1	TRBJ2-2	CASNRAQDRRTTGELFF
TRBV19	TRBJ1-5	CASSIDNQPQHF
TRBV5-1	TRBJ2-7	CASSPGTSVREQYF
TRBV6-5	TRBJ1-4	CASSYDGGPNEKLFF
TRBV5-1	TRBJ2-7	CASSLGPPRSYEQYF
TRBV18	TRBJ1-5	CASSGDGVSQPQHF
TRBV7-6	TRBJ2-2	CASSFSSGEASANTGELFF
TRBV6-2/TRBV6-3	TRBJ2-7	CASSYTEGSYEQYF
TRBV5-1	TRBJ2-2	CASSLVLDLNGELFF